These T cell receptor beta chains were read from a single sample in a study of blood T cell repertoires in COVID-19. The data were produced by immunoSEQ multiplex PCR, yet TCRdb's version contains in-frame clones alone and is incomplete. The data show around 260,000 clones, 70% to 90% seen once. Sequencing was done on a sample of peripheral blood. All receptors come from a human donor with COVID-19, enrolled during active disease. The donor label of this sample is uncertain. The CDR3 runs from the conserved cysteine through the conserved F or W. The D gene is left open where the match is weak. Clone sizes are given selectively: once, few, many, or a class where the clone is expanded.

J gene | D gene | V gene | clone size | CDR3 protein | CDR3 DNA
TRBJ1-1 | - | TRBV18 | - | CASSPVGLGLNTEAFF | TGTGCCAGCTCACCTGTGGGACTTGGGTTGAACACTGAAGCTTTCTTT
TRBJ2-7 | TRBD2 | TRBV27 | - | CASSFGQGLAGILYF | TGTGCCAGCAGTTTCGGACAAGGACTAGCGGGTATTCTGTACTTC
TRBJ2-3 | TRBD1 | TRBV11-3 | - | CASSHRTGTTDTQYF | TGTGCCAGCAGCCACCGGACAGGGACCACAGATACGCAGTATTTT
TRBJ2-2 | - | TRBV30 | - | CAWSVLSGLNTGELFF | TGTGCCTGGAGTGTACTTAGCGGACTGAACACCGGGGAGCTGTTTTTT
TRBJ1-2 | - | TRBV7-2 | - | CASSLEQVTGYTF | TGTGCCAGCAGCTTAGAACAAGTAACTGGCTACACCTTC
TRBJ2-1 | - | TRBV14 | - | CASSQGAYNEQFF | TGTGCCAGCAGCCAAGGGGCATACAATGAGCAGTTCTTC
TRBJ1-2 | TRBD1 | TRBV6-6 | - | CASRQTGNTYGYTF | TGTGCCAGCAGACAGACAGGGAATACCTATGGCTACACCTTC
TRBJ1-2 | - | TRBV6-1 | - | CASSEAGGLYGYTF | TGTGCCAGCAGTGAAGCCGGAGGGCTTTATGGCTACACCTTC
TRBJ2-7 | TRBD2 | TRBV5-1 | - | CASSTAGESYEQYF | TGCGCCAGCAGCACGGCGGGGGAGTCCTACGAGCAGTACTTC
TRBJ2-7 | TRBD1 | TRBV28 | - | CATVPTGSSYEQYF | TGTGCCACCGTTCCGACAGGGAGCTCCTACGAGCAGTACTTC
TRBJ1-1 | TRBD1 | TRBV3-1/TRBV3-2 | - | CASSQGQGGTEAFF | TGTGCCAGCAGCCAGGGACAGGGTGGGACTGAAGCTTTCTTT
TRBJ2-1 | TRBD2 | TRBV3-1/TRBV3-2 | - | CASSQVRRTSGNYEQFF | TGTGCCAGCAGCCAAGTCCGTCGGACTAGCGGGAATTATGAGCAGTTCTTC
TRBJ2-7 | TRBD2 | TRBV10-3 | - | CAIRDTGLAGGNEQYF | TGTGCCATCAGAGACACTGGACTAGCGGGAGGCAACGAGCAGTACTTC
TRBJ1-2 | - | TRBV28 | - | CASSLTSGHGYTF | TGTGCCAGCAGTTTAACGAGCGGTCATGGCTACACCTTC
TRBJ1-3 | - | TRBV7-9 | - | CASSLGGGGNTIYF | TGTGCCAGCAGCTTAGGAGGCGGCGGAAACACCATATATTTT
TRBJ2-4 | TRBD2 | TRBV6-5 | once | CASSYGGAGANIQYF | TGTGCCAGCAGTTACGGGGGAGCGGGAGCAAACATTCAGTACTTC
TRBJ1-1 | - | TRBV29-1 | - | CSVAQGLGETEAFF | TGCAGCGTTGCTCAGGGGCTCGGAGAAACTGAAGCTTTCTTT
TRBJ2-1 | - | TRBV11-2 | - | CASSGWAGVAYNEQFF | TGTGCCAGCAGCGGCTGGGCAGGGGTGGCCTACAATGAGCAGTTCTTC
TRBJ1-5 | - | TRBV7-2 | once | CASSLQGNTPQHF | TGTGCCAGCAGCCTACAGGGTAACACGCCCCAGCATTTT
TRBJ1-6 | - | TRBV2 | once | CASSEQGLLPLHF | TGTGCCAGCAGTGAACAGGGCCTCCTACCCCTCCACTTT
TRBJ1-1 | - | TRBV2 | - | CASSEGRVTEAFF | TGTGCCAGCAGTGAAGGCCGGGTGACTGAAGCTTTCTTT
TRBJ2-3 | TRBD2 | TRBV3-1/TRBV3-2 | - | CASSHTWTVAGTVTDTQYF | TGTGCCAGCAGCCATACGTGGACAGTAGCGGGGACTGTCACAGATACGCAGTATTTT
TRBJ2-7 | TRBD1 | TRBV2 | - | CASSSLPQGAMQYF | TGTGCCAGCAGTTCTTTACCACAGGGGGCAATGCAGTACTTC
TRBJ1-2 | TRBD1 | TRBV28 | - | CASSRRGQVSLGYGYTF | TGTGCCAGCAGCCGGAGGGGACAGGTTTCGCTCGGGTATGGCTACACCTTC
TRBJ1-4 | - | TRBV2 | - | CASRQGNSNEKLFF | TGTGCCAGCAGGCAGGGAAACTCTAATGAAAAACTGTTTTTT
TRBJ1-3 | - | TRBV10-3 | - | CAISEQGIGNTIYF | TGTGCCATCAGTGAACAGGGAATTGGAAACACCATATATTTT
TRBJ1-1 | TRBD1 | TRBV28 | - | CASRSDRERGAFF | TGTGCCAGCAGGTCCGACAGGGAGAGGGGAGCTTTCTTT
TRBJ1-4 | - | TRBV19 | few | CASGQGRRENEKLFF | TGTGCCAGTGGGCAGGGTAGGAGGGAGAATGAAAAACTGTTTTTT
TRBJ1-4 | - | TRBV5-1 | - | CASSLLQGSNEKLFF | TGCGCCAGCAGCCTCCTACAGGGTTCAAATGAAAAACTGTTTTTT
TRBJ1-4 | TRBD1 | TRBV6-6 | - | CASSTNSDRVKEKLFF | TGTGCCAGCAGCACCAACTCGGACAGGGTGAAGGAAAAACTGTTTTTT
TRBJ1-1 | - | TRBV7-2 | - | CASSLAQVDEAFF | TGTGCCAGCAGCTTAGCGCAGGTAGATGAAGCTTTCTTT
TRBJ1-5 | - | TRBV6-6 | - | CASSRGEANNQPQHF | TGTGCCAGCAGCCGAGGTGAGGCTAACAATCAGCCCCAGCATTTT
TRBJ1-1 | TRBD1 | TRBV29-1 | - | CSVEEQGAGTEAFF | TGCAGCGTTGAAGAACAGGGGGCGGGGACTGAAGCTTTCTTT
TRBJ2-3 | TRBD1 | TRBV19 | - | CASSGQGAREDTQYF | TGTGCCAGTAGTGGACAGGGGGCACGGGAAGATACGCAGTATTTT
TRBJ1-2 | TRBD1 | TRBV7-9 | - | CASSSSQGALGGYTF | TGTGCCAGCAGCTCCTCACAGGGGGCCTTAGGCGGCTACACCTTC
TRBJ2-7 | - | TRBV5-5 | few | CASSLGAFYEQYF | TGTGCCAGCAGCTTGGGGGCGTTCTACGAGCAGTACTTC
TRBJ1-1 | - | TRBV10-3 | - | CAISENRGRGNTEAFF | TGTGCCATCAGTGAGAACCGGGGGAGGGGGAACACTGAAGCTTTCTTT
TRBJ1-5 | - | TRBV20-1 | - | CSASQYQPQHF | TGCAGTGCTAGCCAATATCAGCCCCAGCATTTT
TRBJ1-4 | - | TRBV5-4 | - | CASSLEAGARGEKLFF | TGTGCCAGCAGCCTTGAGGCAGGGGCACGAGGGGAAAAACTGTTTTTT
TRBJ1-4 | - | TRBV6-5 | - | CAIATIPNEKLFF | TGTGCCATCGCGACAATACCTAATGAAAAACTGTTTTTT
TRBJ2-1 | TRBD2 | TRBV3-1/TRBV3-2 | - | CASSPRLAGTYEQFF | TGTGCCAGCAGCCCTAGACTAGCGGGTACATATGAGCAGTTCTTC
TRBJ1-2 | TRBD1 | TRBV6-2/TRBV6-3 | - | CASSSGADRQGGYTF | TGTGCCAGCAGCTCCGGGGCAGACCGACAGGGTGGCTACACCTTC
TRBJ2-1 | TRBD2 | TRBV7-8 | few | CASSPRGGRRGEQFF | TGTGCCAGCAGCCCGCGGGGCGGGAGGAGGGGTGAGCAGTTCTTC
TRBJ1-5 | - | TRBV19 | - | CASSISAANQPQHF | TGTGCCAGTAGTATATCAGCGGCTAATCAGCCCCAGCATTTT
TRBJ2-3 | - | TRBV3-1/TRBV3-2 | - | CASSPLAGSTDTQYF | TGTGCCAGCAGCCCCCTGGCGGGGAGCACAGATACGCAGTATTTT
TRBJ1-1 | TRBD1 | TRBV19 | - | CASSKDRGLVTEAFF | TGTGCCAGTAGTAAAGACAGGGGGCTCGTCACTGAAGCTTTCTTT
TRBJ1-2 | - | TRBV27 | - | CASSFRWEASLWGYTF | TGTGCCAGCAGTTTTCGGTGGGAGGCCTCTCTATGGGGCTACACCTTC
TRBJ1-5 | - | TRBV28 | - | CASSLGGGSQPQHF | TGTGCCAGCAGTTTGGGAGGGGGAAGTCAGCCCCAGCATTTT
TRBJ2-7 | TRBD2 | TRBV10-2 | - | CASSDEAGGSYEQYF | TGCGCCAGCAGTGACGAAGCGGGAGGCTCCTACGAGCAGTACTTC
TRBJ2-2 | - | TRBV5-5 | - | CASSLGSGHNTGELFF | TGTGCCAGCAGCTTGGGGAGCGGGCATAACACCGGGGAGCTGTTTTTT